This TCR beta chain is drawn from a study of T cell changes during pregnancy in multiple sclerosis. CDR1 and CDR2 (germline): SEHNR, FQNEAQ (reference sequence). The CDR3 covers 14 residues. Unmatched junction bases numbered 6, after V lost 4 bases and J lost 7 bases. Only in-frame clones appear in the TCRdb table, and some are missing; sequencing was by immunoSEQ multiplex PCR. Seen here are approximately 98,000 clones, 92% observed once, and the top ten hold less than 2.5%. The sequences come from peripheral blood, collected after pregnancy. The V and J genes are TRBV7-9 and TRBJ2-7; 11 bases map to TRBD1. The TCR was taken from a female donor in good health, enrolled as a control in a pregnancy study. CDR3 DNA sequence: TGTGCCAGCAGCTCACCGGACAGGGGGCTGGAGCAGTACTTC. Translating it yields CASSSPDRGLEQYF.